The 3 T cell receptor beta chains below were found in one sample sequenced in a study of blood T cell repertoires in COVID-19 (dated by TCRdb to about 2020). Libraries were made using the immunoSEQ multiplex PCR assay. This is the immuneACCESS table as TCRdb keeps it, with only in-frame sequences that have V and J called. A part of the clones is gone; compared with another copy, unresolved V genes explain less than half, and the rest is unexplained. This sample has around 250,000 clones in its table, and 75% to 85% of those were observed once. The top ten clonotypes cover around 10% of the sample. The sequenced sample was PBMCs or T cells enriched from blood (not recorded which). These receptor sequences come from a woman aged 50 to 60 with acute COVID-19.

This chain joins TRBV5-8 and TRBJ1-1; D is unresolved. The CDR3 contains 14 residues. Germline lookup yields CDR1 SGHTS and CDR2 YDEGEE. V lost 2 bases to trimming and J lost 3 bases, with 11 bases between them. CDR3 loop: CASSFGARDTEAFF. Here the CDR3 DNA reads TGTGCCAGCAGCTTTGGAGCGAGGGACACTGAAGCTTTCTTT.

This clone was observed a single time. The chain has TRBV7-2 and TRBJ1-2; 7 bases agree with TRBD1. Germline CDR1 is SGHTA and CDR2 is FQGNSA. This CDR3 region has 13 residues. The V gene end was trimmed by 5 bases and the J gene end by 2 bases; junction bases not matched to a gene: 2. CDR3 nucleotides: TGTGCCAGCAGCCGGGACAGCAACTATGGCTACACCTTC. Protein: CASSRDSNYGYTF.

This clone was observed once. This chain joins TRBV18 and TRBJ1-3, with D uncertain. V lost 4 bases and J lost 0, with 10 bases in between. Per germline, CDR1 KGHSH and CDR2 LQKENI. This CDR3 comprises 15 residues. CDR3 sequence reads: CASSLQASSGNTIYF. CDR3 coding DNA: TGTGCCAGCTCACTTCAGGCCAGCTCTGGAAACACCATATATTTT.